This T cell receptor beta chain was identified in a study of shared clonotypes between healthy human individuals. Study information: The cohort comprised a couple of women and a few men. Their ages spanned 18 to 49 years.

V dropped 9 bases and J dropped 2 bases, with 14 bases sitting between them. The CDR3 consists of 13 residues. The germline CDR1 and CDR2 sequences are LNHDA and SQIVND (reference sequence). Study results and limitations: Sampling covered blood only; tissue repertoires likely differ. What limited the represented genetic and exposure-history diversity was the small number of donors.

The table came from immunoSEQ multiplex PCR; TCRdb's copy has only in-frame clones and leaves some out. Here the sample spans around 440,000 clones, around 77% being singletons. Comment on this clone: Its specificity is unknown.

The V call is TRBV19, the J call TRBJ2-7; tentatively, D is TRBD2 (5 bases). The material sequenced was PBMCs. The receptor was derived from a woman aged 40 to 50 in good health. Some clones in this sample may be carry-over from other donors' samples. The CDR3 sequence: CASSRGGPYEQYF. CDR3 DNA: TGTGCCAGCTCTCGGGGTGGTCCCTACGAGCAGTACTTC.